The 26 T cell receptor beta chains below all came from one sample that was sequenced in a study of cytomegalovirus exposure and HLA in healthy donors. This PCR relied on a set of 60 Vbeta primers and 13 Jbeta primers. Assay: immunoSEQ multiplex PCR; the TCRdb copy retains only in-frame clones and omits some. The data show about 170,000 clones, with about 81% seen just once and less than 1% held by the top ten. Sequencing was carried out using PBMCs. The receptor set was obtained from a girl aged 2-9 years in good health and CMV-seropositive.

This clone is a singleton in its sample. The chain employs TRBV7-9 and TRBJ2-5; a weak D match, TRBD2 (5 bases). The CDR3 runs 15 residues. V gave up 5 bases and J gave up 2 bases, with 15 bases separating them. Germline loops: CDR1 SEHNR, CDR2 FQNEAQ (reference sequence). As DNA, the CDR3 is TGTGCCAGCAGCGTCATACTAGGTGCACAAGAGACCCAGTACTTC. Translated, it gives CASSVILGAQETQYF.

CDR3 in amino acids: CASSSRDSGDLSYNEQFF. The DNA for the CDR3 is TGTGCCAGCAGTTCCCGGGATTCGGGAGACCTCTCCTACAATGAGCAGTTCTTC. This chain uses TRBV28 with TRBJ2-1, with D possibly being TRBD2 (6 bases). The CDR3 spans 18 residues. V gave up 4 bases and J gave up 0 bases, with 19 bases separating them. Germline CDR1 and CDR2: MDHEN and SYDVKM.

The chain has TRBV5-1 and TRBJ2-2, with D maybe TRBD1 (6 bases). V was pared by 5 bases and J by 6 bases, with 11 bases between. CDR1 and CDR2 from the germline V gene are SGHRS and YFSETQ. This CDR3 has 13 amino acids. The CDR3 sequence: CASRTTGAGELFF. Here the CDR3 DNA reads TGCGCCAGCAGAACGACAGGCGCCGGGGAGCTGTTTTTT. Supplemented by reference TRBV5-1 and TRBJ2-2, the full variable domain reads KAGVTQTPRYLIKTRGQQVTLSCSPISGHRSVSWYQQTPGQGLQFLFEYFSETQRNKGNFPGRFSGRQFSNSRSEMNVSTLELGDSALYLCASRTTGAGELFFGEGSRLTVL.

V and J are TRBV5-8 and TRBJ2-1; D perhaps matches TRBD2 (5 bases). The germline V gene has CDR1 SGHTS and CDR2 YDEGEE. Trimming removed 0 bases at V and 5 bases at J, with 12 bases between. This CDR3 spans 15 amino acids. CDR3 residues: CASSLGSTTHNEQFF. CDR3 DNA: TGTGCCAGCAGCTTGGGGTCGACTACACACAATGAGCAGTTCTTC.

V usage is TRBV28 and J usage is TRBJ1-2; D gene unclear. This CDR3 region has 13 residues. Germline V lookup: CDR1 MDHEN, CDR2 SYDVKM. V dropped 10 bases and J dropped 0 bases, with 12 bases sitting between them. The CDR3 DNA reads TGTGCCACCCACAGAGTTGCTAACTATGGCTACACCTTC. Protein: CATHRVANYGYTF.

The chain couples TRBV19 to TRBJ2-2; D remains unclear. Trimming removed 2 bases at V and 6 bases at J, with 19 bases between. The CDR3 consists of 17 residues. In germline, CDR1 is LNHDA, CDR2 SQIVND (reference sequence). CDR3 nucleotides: TGTGCCAGTAGTATAAAATCCAGTGCGTGGAGCTCCGGGGAGCTGTTTTTT. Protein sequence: CASSIKSSAWSSGELFF.

CDR3 in DNA: TGTGCCAGCAGGGGGCTGGACCCCTATGGCTACACCTTC. Translating gives CASRGLDPYGYTF. This chain connects TRBV7-9 to TRBJ1-2; tentatively, D is TRBD1 (5 bases). With 6 bases removed from V and 4 bases from J, the gap between germline ends came to 12 bases. The CDR3 totals 13 residues. CDR1 SEHNR and CDR2 FQNEAQ come from the germline V gene (reference sequence).

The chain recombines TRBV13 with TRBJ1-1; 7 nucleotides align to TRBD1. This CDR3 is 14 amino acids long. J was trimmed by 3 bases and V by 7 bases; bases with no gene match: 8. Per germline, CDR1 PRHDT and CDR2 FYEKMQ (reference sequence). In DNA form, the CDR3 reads TGTGCCAGCACCATGGGACAGCCCTACACTGAAGCTTTCTTT. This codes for CASTMGQPYTEAFF.

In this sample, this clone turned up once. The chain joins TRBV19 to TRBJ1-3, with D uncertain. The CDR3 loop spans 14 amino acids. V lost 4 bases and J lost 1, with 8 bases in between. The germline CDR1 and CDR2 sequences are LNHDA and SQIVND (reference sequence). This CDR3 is CASSTVSSGNTIYF. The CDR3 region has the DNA TGTGCCAGTAGTACAGTATCTTCTGGAAACACCATATATTTT. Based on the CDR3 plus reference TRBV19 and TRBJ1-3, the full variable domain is DGGITQSPKYLFRKEGQNVTLSCEQNLNHDAMYWYRQDPGQGLRLIYYSQIVNDFQKGDIAEGYSVSREKKESFPLTVTSAQKNPTAFYLCASSTVSSGNTIYFGEGSWLTVV.

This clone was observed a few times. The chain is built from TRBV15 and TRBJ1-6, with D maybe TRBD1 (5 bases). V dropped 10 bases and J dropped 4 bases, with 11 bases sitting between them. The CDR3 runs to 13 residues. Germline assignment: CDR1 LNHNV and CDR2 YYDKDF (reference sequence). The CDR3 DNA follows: TGTGCCATCGCGGGGCAATATAATTCACCCCTCCACTTT. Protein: CAIAGQYNSPLHF. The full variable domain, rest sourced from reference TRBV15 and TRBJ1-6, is DAMVIQNPRYQVTQFGKPVTLSCSQTLNHNVMYWYQQKSSQAPKLLFHYYDKDFNNEADTPDNFQSRRPNTSFCFLDIRSPGLGDTAMYLCAIAGQYNSPLHFGNGTRLTVT.

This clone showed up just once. The CDR3 loop reads CAWSSEGASGRNEQFF. DNA for the CDR3: TGTGCCTGGAGTTCGGAAGGGGCTAGCGGGAGGAATGAGCAGTTCTTC. The chain recombines TRBV30 with TRBJ2-1; 11 nucleotides align to TRBD2. CDR3 length: 16 residues. CDR1 GTSNPN and CDR2 SVGIG come from the germline V gene (reference sequence). V was clipped by 2 bases and J by 7 bases; unmatched bases: 10.

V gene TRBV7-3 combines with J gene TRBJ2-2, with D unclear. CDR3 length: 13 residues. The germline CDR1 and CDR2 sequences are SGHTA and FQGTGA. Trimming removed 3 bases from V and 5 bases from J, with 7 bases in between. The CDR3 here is CASSFTLTGELFF. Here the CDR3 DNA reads TGTGCCAGCAGCTTCACTTTAACCGGGGAGCTGTTTTTT. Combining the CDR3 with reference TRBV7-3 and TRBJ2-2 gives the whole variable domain GAGVSQTPSNKVTEKGKYVELRCDPISGHTALYWYRQSLGQGPEFLIYFQGTGAADDSGLPNDRFFAVRPEGSVSTLKIQRTERGDSAVYLCASSFTLTGELFFGEGSRLTVL.

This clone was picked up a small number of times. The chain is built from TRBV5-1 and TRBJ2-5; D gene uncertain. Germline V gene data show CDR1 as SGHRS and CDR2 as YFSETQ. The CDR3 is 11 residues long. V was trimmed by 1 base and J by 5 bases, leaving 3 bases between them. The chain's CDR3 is CASSLYETQYF. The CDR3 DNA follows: TGCGCCAGCAGCTTGTATGAGACCCAGTACTTC.

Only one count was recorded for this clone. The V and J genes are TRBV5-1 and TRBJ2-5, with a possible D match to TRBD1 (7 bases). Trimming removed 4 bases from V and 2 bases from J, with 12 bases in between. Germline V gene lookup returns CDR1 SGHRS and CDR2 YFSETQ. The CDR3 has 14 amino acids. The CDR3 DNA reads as TGCGCCAGCAGCGTACAGGGGAGGCAAGAGACCCAGTACTTC. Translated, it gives CASSVQGRQETQYF.

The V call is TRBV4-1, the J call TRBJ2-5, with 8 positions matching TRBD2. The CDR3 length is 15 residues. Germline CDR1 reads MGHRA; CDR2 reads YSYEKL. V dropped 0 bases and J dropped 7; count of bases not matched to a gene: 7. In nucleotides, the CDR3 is TGCGCCAGCAGCCAAGATCGAGCGGGAGAGGGGACCCAGTACTTC. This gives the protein CASSQDRAGEGTQYF.

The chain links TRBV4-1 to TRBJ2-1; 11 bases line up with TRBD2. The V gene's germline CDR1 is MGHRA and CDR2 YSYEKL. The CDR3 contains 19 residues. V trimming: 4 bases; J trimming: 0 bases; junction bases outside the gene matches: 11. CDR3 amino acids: CASSPTGTSGGSSYNEQFF. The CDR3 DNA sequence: TGCGCCAGCAGCCCCACCGGGACTAGCGGAGGAAGCTCCTACAATGAGCAGTTCTTC.

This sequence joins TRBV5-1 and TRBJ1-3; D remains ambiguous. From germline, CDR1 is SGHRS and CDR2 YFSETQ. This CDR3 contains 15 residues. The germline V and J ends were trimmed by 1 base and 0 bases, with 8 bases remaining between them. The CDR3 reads CASSLNSGSGNTIYF. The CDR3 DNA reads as TGCGCCAGCAGCTTGAACTCCGGCTCTGGAAACACCATATATTTT. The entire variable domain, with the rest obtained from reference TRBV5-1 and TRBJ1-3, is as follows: KAGVTQTPRYLIKTRGQQVTLSCSPISGHRSVSWYQQTPGQGLQFLFEYFSETQRNKGNFPGRFSGRQFSNSRSEMNVSTLELGDSALYLCASSLNSGSGNTIYFGEGSWLTVV.

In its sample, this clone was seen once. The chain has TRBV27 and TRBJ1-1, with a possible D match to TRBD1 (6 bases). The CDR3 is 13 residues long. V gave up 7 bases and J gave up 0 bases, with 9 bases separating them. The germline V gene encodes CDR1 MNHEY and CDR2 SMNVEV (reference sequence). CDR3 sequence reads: CASKQGLNTEAFF. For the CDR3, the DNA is TGTGCCAGCAAACAGGGCCTGAACACTGAAGCTTTCTTT.

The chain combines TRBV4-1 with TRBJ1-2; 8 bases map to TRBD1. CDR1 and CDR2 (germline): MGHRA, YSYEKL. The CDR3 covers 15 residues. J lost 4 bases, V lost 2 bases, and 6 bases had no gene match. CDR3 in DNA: TGCGCCAGCAGCCAATTCGCGACAGGGGCCTATGGCTACACCTTC. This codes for CASSQFATGAYGYTF.

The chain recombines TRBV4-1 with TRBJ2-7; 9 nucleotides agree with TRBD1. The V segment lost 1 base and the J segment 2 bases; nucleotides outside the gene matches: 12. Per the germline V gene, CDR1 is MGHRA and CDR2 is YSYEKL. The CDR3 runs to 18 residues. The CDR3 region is CASSQAYLRGQGTYEQYF. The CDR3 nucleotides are TGCGCCAGCAGCCAAGCTTACTTACGCGGACAGGGGACCTACGAGCAGTACTTC.

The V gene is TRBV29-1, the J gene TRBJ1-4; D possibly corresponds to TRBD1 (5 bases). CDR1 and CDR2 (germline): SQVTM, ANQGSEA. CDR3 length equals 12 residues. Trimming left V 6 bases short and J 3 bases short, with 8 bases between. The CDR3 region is CSVQEPNEKLFF. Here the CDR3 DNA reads TGCAGCGTACAGGAGCCTAATGAAAAACTGTTTTTT. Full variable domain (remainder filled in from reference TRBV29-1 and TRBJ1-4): SAVISQKPSRDICQRGTSLTIQCQVDSQVTMMFWYRQQPGQSLTLIATANQGSEATYESGFVIDKFPISRPNLTFSTLTVSNMSPEDSSIYLCSVQEPNEKLFFGSGTQLSVL.

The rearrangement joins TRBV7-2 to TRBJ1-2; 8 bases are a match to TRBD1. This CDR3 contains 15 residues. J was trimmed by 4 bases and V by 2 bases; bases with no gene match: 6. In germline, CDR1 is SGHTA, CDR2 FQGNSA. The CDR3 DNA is TGTGCCAGCAGCTTATGGGCGACAGGGGCCTATGGCTACACCTTC. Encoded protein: CASSLWATGAYGYTF.

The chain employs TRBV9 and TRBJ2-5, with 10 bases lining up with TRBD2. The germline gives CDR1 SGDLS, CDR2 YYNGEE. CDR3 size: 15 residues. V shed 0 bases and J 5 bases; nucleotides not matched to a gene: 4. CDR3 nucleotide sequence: TGTGCCAGCAGCGTAGGGCTAGCGGGAGCGGAGACCCAGTACTTC. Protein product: CASSVGLAGAETQYF.

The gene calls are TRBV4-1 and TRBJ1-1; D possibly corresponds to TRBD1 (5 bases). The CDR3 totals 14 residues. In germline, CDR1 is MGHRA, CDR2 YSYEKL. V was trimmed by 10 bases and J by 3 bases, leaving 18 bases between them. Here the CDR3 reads CATGGGGSDTEAFF. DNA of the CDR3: TGCGCCACCGGGGGGGGAGGGAGTGACACTGAAGCTTTCTTT.

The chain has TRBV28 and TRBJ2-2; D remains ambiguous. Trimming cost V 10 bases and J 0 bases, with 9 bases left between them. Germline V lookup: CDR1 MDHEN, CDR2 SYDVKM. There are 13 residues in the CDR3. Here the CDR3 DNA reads TGTGCCACCCACCGGTCGAACACCGGGGAGCTGTTTTTT. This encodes CATHRSNTGELFF.

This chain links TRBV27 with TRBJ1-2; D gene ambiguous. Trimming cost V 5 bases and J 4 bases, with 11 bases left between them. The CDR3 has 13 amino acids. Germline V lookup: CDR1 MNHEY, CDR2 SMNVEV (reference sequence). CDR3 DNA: TGTGCCAGCAGTCCCCATCTATTCTATGGCTACACCTTC. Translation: CASSPHLFYGYTF.